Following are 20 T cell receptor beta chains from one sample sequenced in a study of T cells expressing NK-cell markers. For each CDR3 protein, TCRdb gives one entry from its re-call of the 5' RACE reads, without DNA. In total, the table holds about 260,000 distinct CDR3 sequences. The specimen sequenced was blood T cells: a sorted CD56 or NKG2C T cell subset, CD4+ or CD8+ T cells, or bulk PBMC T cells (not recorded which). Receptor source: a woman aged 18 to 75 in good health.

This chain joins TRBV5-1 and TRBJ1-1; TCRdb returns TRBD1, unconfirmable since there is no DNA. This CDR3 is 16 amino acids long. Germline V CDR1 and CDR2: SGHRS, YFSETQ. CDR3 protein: CASSLAAYRSNTEAFF.

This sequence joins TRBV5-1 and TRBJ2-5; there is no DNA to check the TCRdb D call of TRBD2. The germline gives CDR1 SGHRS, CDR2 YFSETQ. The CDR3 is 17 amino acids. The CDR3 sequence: CASSLILAGGRQETQYF.

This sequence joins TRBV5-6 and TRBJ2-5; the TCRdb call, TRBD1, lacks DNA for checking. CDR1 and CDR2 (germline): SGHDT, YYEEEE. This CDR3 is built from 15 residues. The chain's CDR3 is CASSLWPRPGETQYF.

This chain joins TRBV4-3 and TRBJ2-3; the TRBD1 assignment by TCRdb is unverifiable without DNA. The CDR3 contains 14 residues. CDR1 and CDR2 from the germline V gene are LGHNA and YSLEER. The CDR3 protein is CASSQARGTDTQYF.

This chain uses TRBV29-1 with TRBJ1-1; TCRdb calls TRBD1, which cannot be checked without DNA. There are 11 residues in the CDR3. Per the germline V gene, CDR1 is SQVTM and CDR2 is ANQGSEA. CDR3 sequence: CSAGGDIGAFF.

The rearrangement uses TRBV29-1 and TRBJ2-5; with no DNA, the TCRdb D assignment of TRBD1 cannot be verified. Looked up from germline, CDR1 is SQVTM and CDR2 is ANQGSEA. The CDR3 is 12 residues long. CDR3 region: CSVGQAQETQYF.

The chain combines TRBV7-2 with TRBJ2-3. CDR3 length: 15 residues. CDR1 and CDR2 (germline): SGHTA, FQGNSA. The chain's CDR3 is CASSWLFSGTDTQYF.

CDR3 sequence: CASRRLAGGETQYF. The rearrangement uses TRBV2 and TRBJ2-5; the D gene TCRdb calls, TRBD2, cannot be checked with no DNA. Germline CDR1 reads SNHLY; CDR2 reads FYNNEI. The CDR3 totals 14 residues.

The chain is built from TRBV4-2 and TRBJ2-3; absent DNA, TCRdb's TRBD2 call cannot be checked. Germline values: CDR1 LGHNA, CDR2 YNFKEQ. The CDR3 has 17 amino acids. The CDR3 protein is CASSLRGQRDLPDTQYF.

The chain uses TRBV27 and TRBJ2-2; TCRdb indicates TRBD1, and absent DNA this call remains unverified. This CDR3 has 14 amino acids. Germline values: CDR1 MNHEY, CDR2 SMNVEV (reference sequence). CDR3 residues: CASSPGGFTGELFF.

The CDR3 loop reads CASSLVGGSSSNQPQHF. This rearrangement joins TRBV11-2 to TRBJ1-5. The CDR3 consists of 17 residues. The V gene's germline CDR1 is SGHAT and CDR2 FQNNGV.

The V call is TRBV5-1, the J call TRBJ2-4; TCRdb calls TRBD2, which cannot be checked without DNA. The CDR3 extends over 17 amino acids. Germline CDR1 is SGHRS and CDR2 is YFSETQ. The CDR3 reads CASSSSLGRGAKNIQYF.

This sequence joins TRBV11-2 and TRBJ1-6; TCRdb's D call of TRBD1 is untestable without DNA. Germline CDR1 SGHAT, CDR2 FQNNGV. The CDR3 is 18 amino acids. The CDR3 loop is CASRTYTRTSSYNSPLHF.

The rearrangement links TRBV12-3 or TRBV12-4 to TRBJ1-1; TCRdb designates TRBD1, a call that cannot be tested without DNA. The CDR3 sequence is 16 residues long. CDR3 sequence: CASSLFTGGMNTEAFF.

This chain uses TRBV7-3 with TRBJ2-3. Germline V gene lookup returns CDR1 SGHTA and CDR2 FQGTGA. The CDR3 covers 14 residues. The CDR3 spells CASSLIAATDTQYF.

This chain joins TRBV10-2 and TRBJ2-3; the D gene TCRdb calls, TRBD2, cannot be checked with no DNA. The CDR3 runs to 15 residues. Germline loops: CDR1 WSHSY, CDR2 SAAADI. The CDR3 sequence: CASSEPAGSTDTQYF.

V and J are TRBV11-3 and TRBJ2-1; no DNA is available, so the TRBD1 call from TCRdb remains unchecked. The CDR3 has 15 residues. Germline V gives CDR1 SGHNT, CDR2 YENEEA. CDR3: CASSLKRQGKNEQFF.

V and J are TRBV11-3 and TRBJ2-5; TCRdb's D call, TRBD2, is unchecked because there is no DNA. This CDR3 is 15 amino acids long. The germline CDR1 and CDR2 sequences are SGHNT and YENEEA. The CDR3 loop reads CASSLDGRGLETQYF.

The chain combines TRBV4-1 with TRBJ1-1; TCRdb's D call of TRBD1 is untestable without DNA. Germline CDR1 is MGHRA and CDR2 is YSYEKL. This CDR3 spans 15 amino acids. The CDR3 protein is CASSQPGRLNTEAFF.

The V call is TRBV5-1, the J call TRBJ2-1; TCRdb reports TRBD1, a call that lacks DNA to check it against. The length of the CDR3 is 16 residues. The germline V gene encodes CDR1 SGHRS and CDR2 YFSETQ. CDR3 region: CASSFRAGGPPYEQFF. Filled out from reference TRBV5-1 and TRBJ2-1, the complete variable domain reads KAGVTQTPRYLIKTRGQQVTLSCSPISGHRSVSWYQQTPGQGLQFLFEYFSETQRNKGNFPGRFSGRQFSNSRSEMNVSTLELGDSALYLCASSFRAGGPPYEQFFGPGTRLTVL.